What follows are 21 T cell receptor beta chains derived from one specimen sequenced in a study of blood T cell repertoires in COVID-19. Only in-frame clones appear in the TCRdb table, and some are missing; sequencing was by immunoSEQ multiplex PCR. The sample has under 250,000 clones; around 84% are singletons. Input material: peripheral blood. All receptors derive from a woman in her sixties or seventies with active or convalescent COVID-19.

This chain uses TRBV5-1 with TRBJ1-6; perhaps TRBD1 as D (5 bases). Germline V lookup: CDR1 SGHRS, CDR2 YFSETQ. This CDR3 has 15 amino acids. V was pared by 0 bases and J by 9 bases, with 13 bases between. The CDR3 nucleotides are TGCGCCAGCAGCTTGGCTGGTCAGGGAGGTTCACCCCTCCACTTT. Amino acids: CASSLAGQGGSPLHF. The full variable domain, its missing parts supplied by reference TRBV5-1 and TRBJ1-6, is KAGVTQTPRYLIKTRGQQVTLSCSPISGHRSVSWYQQTPGQGLQFLFEYFSETQRNKGNFPGRFSGRQFSNSRSEMNVSTLELGDSALYLCASSLAGQGGSPLHFGNGTRLTVT.

The rearrangement uses TRBV5-8 and TRBJ1-6; TRBD1 matches at 7 bases. The CDR3 sequence is 18 residues long. Trimming took 2 bases from V and 0 from J; bases not matched to a gene: 8. Germline V gene sequence: CDR1 SGHTS, CDR2 YDEGEE. The CDR3 is CASSLGGRATSYNSPLHF. CDR3 coding DNA: TGTGCCAGCAGCTTAGGGGGCAGGGCGACCTCCTATAATTCACCCCTCCACTTT.

The chain has TRBV24-1 and TRBJ1-2; TRBD1 matches 9 bases. The CDR3 runs to 16 residues. Trimming took 1 base from V and 4 from J; bases not matched to a gene: 6. CDR1 is KGHDR and CDR2 is SFDVKD in the germline V gene. The CDR3 protein is CATSDFKGTGTYGYTF. CDR3 DNA sequence: TGTGCCACCAGTGATTTTAAAGGGACAGGGACCTATGGCTACACCTTC.

For this clone: The same CDR3 arises from other DNA sequences in this sample as well. The chain recombines TRBV18 with TRBJ2-7; possible D gene TRBD1, 6 bases. Germline CDR1 is KGHSH and CDR2 is LQKENI. The CDR3 is 13 residues long. The V and J ends lost 6 bases and 3 bases respectively, with 12 bases between them. The CDR3 nucleotides read TGTGCCAGCTCCCTGGGACAAAACTACGAGCAGTACTTC. This codes for CASSLGQNYEQYF.

The chain carries TRBV5-1 and TRBJ2-1, with TRBD2 matching 9 bases. The length of the CDR3 is 15 residues. V lost 3 bases, J lost 0 bases, and 1 base stayed unmatched. CDR1 SGHRS and CDR2 YFSETQ come from the germline V gene. CDR3 sequence (DNA): TGCGCCAGCAGCTCAGCGGGGGGCTCCTACAATGAGCAGTTCTTC. Translating it yields CASSSAGGSYNEQFF. Based on the CDR3 plus reference TRBV5-1 and TRBJ2-1, the full variable domain is KAGVTQTPRYLIKTRGQQVTLSCSPISGHRSVSWYQQTPGQGLQFLFEYFSETQRNKGNFPGRFSGRQFSNSRSEMNVSTLELGDSALYLCASSSAGGSYNEQFFGPGTRLTVL.

The CDR3 loop reads CASSLDGPRTTIYF. The CDR3 nucleotides are TGCGCCAGCAGCTTGGATGGCCCTCGAACCACCATATATTTT. V and J are TRBV5-1 and TRBJ1-3; D is uncertain. Trimming removed 0 bases from V and 9 bases from J, with 13 bases in between. Germline loops: CDR1 SGHRS, CDR2 YFSETQ. This CDR3 is 14 amino acids long. Looking up the rest from reference TRBV5-1 and TRBJ1-3 gives the full variable domain: KAGVTQTPRYLIKTRGQQVTLSCSPISGHRSVSWYQQTPGQGLQFLFEYFSETQRNKGNFPGRFSGRQFSNSRSEMNVSTLELGDSALYLCASSLDGPRTTIYFGEGSWLTVV.

This chain joins TRBV6-2 or TRBV6-3 and TRBJ2-7; 7 nucleotides agree with TRBD1. The germline CDR1 and CDR2 sequences are MNHEY and SVGEGT. CDR3 length equals 13 residues. The V segment lost 5 bases and the J segment 3 bases; nucleotides outside the gene matches: 4. Here the CDR3 DNA reads TGTGCCAGCAGTCCGACAGGGCTCTACGAGCAGTACTTC. Translating gives CASSPTGLYEQYF.

J is TRBJ1-1 and V is TRBV7-9, with unresolved D. Looked up from germline, CDR1 is SEHNR and CDR2 is FQNEAQ (reference sequence). Trimming cost V 3 bases and J 5 bases, with 13 bases left between them. The CDR3 is 14 residues long. CDR3 in amino acids: CASSFSEGRTEAFF. CDR3 in DNA: TGTGCCAGCAGCTTCTCGGAGGGAAGGACTGAAGCTTTCTTT.

The rearrangement uses TRBV9 and TRBJ1-2, with D possibly matching TRBD1 (6 bases). The V and J ends lost 3 bases and 7 bases respectively, with 13 bases between them. Germline lookup yields CDR1 SGDLS and CDR2 YYNGEE. The CDR3 totals 13 residues. The CDR3 reads CASSGTGMGGYTF. The DNA for the CDR3 is TGTGCCAGCAGCGGAACAGGGATGGGTGGCTACACCTTC.

The chain couples TRBV2 to TRBJ1-4, with TRBD1 matching 9 bases. The CDR3 runs to 15 residues. V gave up 6 bases and J gave up 8 bases; unmatched junction bases: 10. Per the germline V gene, CDR1 is SNHLY and CDR2 is FYNNEI. The DNA for the CDR3 is TGTGCCAGCAGGTCCTCGGGACAGGGTGGGGAAAAACTGTTTTTT. Its protein product is CASRSSGQGGEKLFF.

The chain combines TRBV19 with TRBJ2-6; D is uncertain. V lost 8 bases to trimming and J lost 1 base, with 6 bases between them. This CDR3 contains 13 residues. Germline-derived CDR1 and CDR2 are LNHDA and SQIVND (reference sequence). The CDR3 DNA follows: TGTGCCAGTTTACATTCTGGGGCCAACGTCCTGACTTTC. As protein: CASLHSGANVLTF. Full variable domain (outside the CDR3, taken from reference TRBV19 and TRBJ2-6): DGGITQSPKYLFRKEGQNVTLSCEQNLNHDAMYWYRQDPGQGLRLIYYSQIVNDFQKGDIAEGYSVSREKKESFPLTVTSAQKNPTAFYLCASLHSGANVLTFGAGSRLTVL.

The DNA for the CDR3 is TGTGCCATCTCCCCCCTCGGAGGCAATGAGCAGTTCTTC. This codes for CAISPLGGNEQFF. This chain joins TRBV10-3 and TRBJ2-1; TRBD2 might be the D (5 bases). The CDR3 extends over 13 amino acids. Trimming pared 8 bases from V and 6 bases from J, leaving 14 bases between. CDR1 and CDR2 from the germline V gene are ENHRY and SYGVKD.

The J gene is TRBJ1-1, the V gene TRBV5-6, with 7 positions matching TRBD1. CDR1 is SGHDT, CDR2 YYEEEE, per germline. Trimming removed 0 bases from V and 1 base from J; junction bases left unmatched: 3. This CDR3 comprises 15 residues. For the CDR3, the DNA is TGTGCCAGCAGCTTGGGAAGACAGGGGAACACTGAAGCTTTCTTT. Protein: CASSLGRQGNTEAFF. Based on the CDR3 plus reference TRBV5-6 and TRBJ1-1, the full variable domain is DAGVTQSPTHLIKTRGQQVTLRCSPKSGHDTVSWYQQALGQGPQFIFQYYEEEERQRGNFPDRFSGHQFPNYSSELNVNALLLGDSALYLCASSLGRQGNTEAFFGQGTRLTVV.

The CDR3 spells CASSGGLTEAFF. The CDR3 region has the DNA TGCGCCAGCAGTGGAGGCCTCACTGAAGCTTTCTTT. The chain combines TRBV10-1 with TRBJ1-1; D unclear. The V end lost 4 bases, the J end lost 4 bases, and 7 bases lay between the germline ends. Germline CDR1 WNHNN, CDR2 SYGVQD (reference sequence). The CDR3 totals 12 residues.

CDR3 region: CASSQGGNSGVRSDEQFF. CDR3 nucleotides: TGCGCCAGCAGCCAAGGTGGGAATAGCGGGGTCCGGTCGGATGAGCAGTTCTTC. The V and J genes are TRBV4-3 and TRBJ2-1, with 8 nucleotides matching TRBD2. This CDR3 is built from 18 residues. Germline values: CDR1 LGHNA, CDR2 YSLEER. Trimming at V came to 1 base and at J to 8 bases, leaving 16 bases not matched to a gene.

J is TRBJ2-7 and V is TRBV6-2 or TRBV6-3, with D possibly matching TRBD2 (6 bases). Germline V CDR1 and CDR2: MNHEY, SVGEGT. With 2 bases removed from V and 9 bases from J, the gap between germline ends came to 11 bases. The CDR3 is made up of 12 amino acids. The CDR3 bases are TGTGCCAGCAGTTACGGGGGGTCAGTGCAGTACTTC. Its protein product is CASSYGGSVQYF.

The chain employs TRBV5-1 and TRBJ1-5, with D tentatively TRBD1 (5 bases). The CDR3 is 15 amino acids. The germline CDR1 and CDR2 sequences are SGHRS and YFSETQ. V was trimmed by 4 bases and J by 4 bases, leaving 15 bases between them. The CDR3 coding sequence is TGCGCCAGCAGCCTCGGGACTTCGATAAATCAGCCCCAGCATTTT. Translation gives CASSLGTSINQPQHF.

The V and J genes are TRBV5-1 and TRBJ1-2; D possibly corresponds to TRBD1 (6 bases). This CDR3 contains 13 residues. V was shortened by 3 bases and J by 8 bases, with 14 bases between the two germline ends. The germline gives CDR1 SGHRS, CDR2 YFSETQ. CDR3 nucleotide sequence: TGCGCCAGCAGCTCAATGGACAGATTCGGCTACACCTTC. This gives the protein CASSSMDRFGYTF. Full variable domain (outside the CDR3, taken from reference TRBV5-1 and TRBJ1-2): KAGVTQTPRYLIKTRGQQVTLSCSPISGHRSVSWYQQTPGQGLQFLFEYFSETQRNKGNFPGRFSGRQFSNSRSEMNVSTLELGDSALYLCASSSMDRFGYTFGSGTRLTVV.

In its sample, this clone was seen once. The chain has TRBV18 and TRBJ2-1, with D possibly being TRBD2 (5 bases). The CDR3 runs 12 residues. Germline CDR1 reads KGHSH; CDR2 reads LQKENI. The V and J ends lost 2 bases and 7 bases respectively, with 6 bases between them. The CDR3 DNA reads TGTGCCAGCTCACCAGAGGGTAATGAGCAGTTCTTC. This sequence encodes CASSPEGNEQFF. The full variable domain, its missing parts supplied by reference TRBV18 and TRBJ2-1, is NAGVMQNPRHLVRRRGQEARLRCSPMKGHSHVYWYRQLPEEGLKFMVYLQKENIIDESGMPKERFSAEFPKEGPSILRIQQVVRGDSAAYFCASSPEGNEQFFGPGTRLTVL.

The V call is TRBV3-1 (or the pseudogene TRBV3-2), the J call TRBJ2-6; D uncertain. Germline assignment: CDR1 LGHDT and CDR2 YNNKEL (reference sequence). The V end was cut by 3 bases, the J end by 6 bases, with 15 bases between. The CDR3 covers 16 residues. The CDR3 nucleotides read TGTGCCAGCAGCCATCAATGGGCAAGAGAGGCCAACGTCCTGACTTTC. This sequence encodes CASSHQWAREANVLTF.

V is TRBV6-2 or TRBV6-3 and J is TRBJ1-2, with D uncertain. V dropped 2 bases and J dropped 0 bases, with 19 bases sitting between them. This CDR3 comprises 18 residues. CDR1 is MNHEY, CDR2 SVGEGT, per germline. The CDR3 reads CASSYRGAFALANYGYTF. The CDR3 bases are TGTGCCAGCAGTTACCGCGGCGCCTTCGCCTTAGCTAACTATGGCTACACCTTC.